Detailed here is one TCR beta chain. As yet, its antigen is unknown. The data were taken from a study of shared clonotypes between healthy human individuals. Only CD45RO-negative cells positively selected for CCR7 counted as naive CD8 cells, so terminally differentiated effector memory CD45RA+ cells were excluded. All of the donors resided in Nashville, Tennessee, and each was a Caucasian adult. This CDR3 comprises 19 residues. Germline-derived CDR1 and CDR2 are MNHEY and SMNVEV (reference sequence). V shed 5 bases, J shed 0 bases, and the junction held 10 bases outside the gene matches. Replicate PCRs for sorted subsets used around 190 ng DNA; this equaled 25,000 to 30,000 T cell genomes. Method: immunoSEQ multiplex PCR; TCRdb's copy keeps in-frame clones and lacks some. Altogether hundreds of thousands of clones are present, about 96% being singletons, with the ten largest covering about 0.22%. Broader study findings: Memory subsets had estimated richness that was generally smaller than that of naive subsets. Generation probabilities of non-shared clonotypes were lower (relative to those shared by all four donors).

V usage is TRBV27 and J usage is TRBJ2-1; 13 nucleotides match TRBD2. Specimen: naive CD8+ T cells sorted from blood. This receptor was taken from a man younger than 45 in good health. The CDR3, as DNA: TGTGCCAGCAGTCCCCCGGGACTAGCGGGATTCAGCTCCTACAATGAGCAGTTCTTC. It is translated as CASSPPGLAGFSSYNEQFF.